The entry that follows covers one T cell receptor (beta chain) sequence. The antigen remains undetermined. Germline lookup yields CDR1 SEHNR and CDR2 FQNEAQ (reference sequence). V shed 6 bases and J shed 10 bases, with 13 bases lying between them. The CDR3 is 13 residues long. The data were taken from a study of T cell responses to AZD1222 COVID-19 vaccine. Study outcomes and limitations: Donors were largely white British and mainly female; clonal diversity was possibly underestimated. Baseline antibody screening turned up just a handful of seropositive AZD1222 recipients.

TCRdb's table, derived via immunoSEQ multiplex PCR, lists solely in-frame clones and lacks some. Counted here are about 82,000 clones, 83% occurring once; the ten biggest clones make up about 1.3%. The sequence was obtained from an adult who received the AZD1222 COVID-19 vaccine. The chain links TRBV7-9 to TRBJ1-6; D gene uncertain. This material consisted of peripheral blood, taken 28 days after the second AZD1222 dose. DNA of the CDR3: TGTGCCAGCAGTCCAAGTGGGGAGTCACCCCTCCACTTT. Its protein is CASSPSGESPLHF.